The rows below give T cell receptor beta chains drawn from one sample of a study of T-cell memory formation after mild COVID-19. MiXCR, applied by TCRdb to the 5' RACE reads, yields one record per CDR3 protein. The table shows about 340,000 distinct CDR3 sequences, with around 14% occurring only once. The sample consisted of PBMCs or a T cell subset sorted from them (not recorded which). These receptor sequences come from a man younger than 35 who had mild COVID-19 (a few samples of this study predate the infection). Cell type and time point are not known. The CDR3 runs from the conserved cysteine through the conserved F or W. The D gene is left open where the match is weak. Not every row has a clone size; where given, it reads once, few, many or a size class.

v_gene: TRBV6-5
j_gene: TRBJ1-1
d_gene: -
abundance: many
CDR3aa: CASSYSNTGVNTEAFF
CDR3nt: TGTGCCAGCAGTTACTCGAATACCGGGGTGAACACTGAAGCTTTCTTT

v_gene: TRBV5-1
j_gene: TRBJ1-5
d_gene: TRBD1
abundance: -
CDR3aa: CASSEGQGSQPQHF
CDR3nt: TGCGCCAGCAGCGAAGGACAGGGGAGTCAGCCCCAGCATTTT

v_gene: TRBV4-1
j_gene: TRBJ2-1
d_gene: -
abundance: -
CDR3aa: CASSQVGAGAEQFF
CDR3nt: TGCGCCAGCAGCCAAGTGGGGGCGGGGGCTGAGCAGTTCTTC

v_gene: TRBV12-3/TRBV12-4
j_gene: TRBJ1-1
d_gene: TRBD1
abundance: -
CDR3aa: CASGQGAWAFF
CDR3nt: TGTGCTTCTGGACAGGGGGCATGGGCTTTCTTT

v_gene: TRBV29-1
j_gene: TRBJ2-3
d_gene: -
abundance: -
CDR3aa: CSASGLDTQYF
CDR3nt: TGCAGCGCGTCAGGGCTAGATACGCAGTATTTT

v_gene: TRBV7-9
j_gene: TRBJ2-5
d_gene: TRBD1
abundance: few
CDR3aa: CASSLQGDETQYF
CDR3nt: TGTGCCAGCAGCTTACAGGGGGACGAGACCCAGTACTTC

v_gene: TRBV4-3
j_gene: TRBJ1-1
d_gene: TRBD1
abundance: -
CDR3aa: CASSQTTGTNTEAFF
CDR3nt: TGCGCCAGCAGCCAAACGACAGGGACGAACACTGAAGCTTTCTTT

v_gene: TRBV12-3/TRBV12-4
j_gene: TRBJ1-5
d_gene: -
abundance: many
CDR3aa: CASSLDVNQPQHF
CDR3nt: TGTGCCAGCAGTTTGGACGTCAATCAGCCCCAGCATTTT

v_gene: TRBV7-9
j_gene: TRBJ2-4
d_gene: -
abundance: few
CDR3aa: CASSSGHLVAKNIQYF
CDR3nt: TGTGCCAGCAGCTCGGGACATCTTGTAGCCAAAAACATTCAGTACTTC

v_gene: TRBV6-2/TRBV6-3
j_gene: TRBJ2-7
d_gene: -
abundance: few
CDR3aa: CASTPRGGTYEQYF
CDR3nt: TGTGCCAGCACCCCAAGGGGGGGAACCTACGAGCAGTACTTC

v_gene: TRBV7-9
j_gene: TRBJ2-3
d_gene: -
abundance: few
CDR3aa: CASSCPCSDTQYF
CDR3nt: TGTGCCAGCAGCTGCCCCTGCTCAGATACGCAGTATTTT

v_gene: TRBV7-9
j_gene: TRBJ1-2
d_gene: -
abundance: -
CDR3aa: CASSLPLLANYGYTF
CDR3nt: TGTGCCAGCAGCTTACCGTTGCTAGCTAACTATGGCTACACCTTC

v_gene: TRBV7-2
j_gene: TRBJ2-3
d_gene: TRBD2
abundance: few
CDR3aa: CASSLLAGTTTDTQYF
CDR3nt: TGTGCCAGCAGCCTTTTAGCGGGAACTACCACAGATACGCAGTATTTT

v_gene: TRBV4-2
j_gene: TRBJ1-5
d_gene: TRBD1
abundance: -
CDR3aa: CASSRTHRQGGGPQHF
CDR3nt: TGTGCCAGCAGTCGCACCCACAGACAGGGAGGGGGGCCCCAGCATTTT

v_gene: TRBV7-2
j_gene: TRBJ2-6
d_gene: -
abundance: -
CDR3aa: CASSSTGTGANVLTF
CDR3nt: TGTGCCAGCAGCTCCACAGGGACTGGGGCCAACGTCCTGACTTTC

v_gene: TRBV6-5
j_gene: TRBJ1-3
d_gene: TRBD1
abundance: -
CDR3aa: CASSRKAGTAGNTIYF
CDR3nt: TGTGCCAGCAGTCGAAAAGCCGGGACAGCCGGAAACACCATATATTTT

v_gene: TRBV9
j_gene: TRBJ1-6
d_gene: TRBD1
abundance: few
CDR3aa: CATWEGARYNSPLHF
CDR3nt: TGTGCCACCTGGGAGGGGGCGCGATATAATTCACCCCTCCACTTT

v_gene: TRBV24-1
j_gene: TRBJ1-2
d_gene: TRBD1
abundance: few
CDR3aa: CATSDREPRGPYSYGYTF
CDR3nt: TGTGCCACCAGTGATCGAGAACCCAGGGGGCCCTATTCCTATGGCTACACCTTC

v_gene: TRBV12-3/TRBV12-4
j_gene: TRBJ1-6
d_gene: -
abundance: few
CDR3aa: CASSPQTGPLHF
CDR3nt: TGTGCCAGCAGCCCACAGACAGGACCCCTCCACTTT

v_gene: TRBV12-3/TRBV12-4
j_gene: TRBJ2-6
d_gene: -
abundance: few
CDR3aa: CASLLAGANVLTF
CDR3nt: TGTGCCAGCCTTCTGGCTGGGGCCAACGTCCTGACTTTC

v_gene: TRBV7-3
j_gene: TRBJ2-7
d_gene: -
abundance: few
CDR3aa: CASSLNRGYEQYF
CDR3nt: TGTGCCAGCAGCCTCAATCGAGGGTACGAGCAGTACTTC

v_gene: TRBV7-2
j_gene: TRBJ1-4
d_gene: TRBD1
abundance: few
CDR3aa: CASSSQGARTNEKLFF
CDR3nt: TGTGCCAGCAGCTCACAGGGGGCGCGAACTAATGAAAAACTGTTTTTT

v_gene: TRBV14
j_gene: TRBJ1-1
d_gene: -
abundance: -
CDR3aa: CASSRHPQGTEAFF
CDR3nt: TGTGCCAGCAGCCGACATCCTCAGGGAACTGAAGCTTTCTTT

v_gene: TRBV4-2
j_gene: TRBJ2-5
d_gene: -
abundance: few
CDR3aa: CASSQFGGYQETQYF
CDR3nt: TGTGCCAGCAGCCAGTTTGGGGGTTACCAAGAGACCCAGTACTTC

v_gene: TRBV18
j_gene: TRBJ2-1
d_gene: -
abundance: -
CDR3aa: CASSRLNSYNEQFF
CDR3nt: TGTGCCAGCTCACGACTCAACTCCTACAATGAGCAGTTCTTC

v_gene: TRBV9
j_gene: TRBJ1-6
d_gene: TRBD1
abundance: -
CDR3aa: CASSERGQGVSPLHF
CDR3nt: TGTGCCAGCAGCGAGAGGGGACAGGGTGTGTCACCCCTCCACTTT